This TCR beta chain was captured in a study of identical twins. Overall study results and limits: Invariant MAIT and iNKT cells are populations that could partly confound zero-insertion analyses. Insertions ran lower in abundant cord blood beta clonotypes, though not in memory repertoires. Conclusions were based on cross-sectional statistical analysis, without following the same donors.

A universal primer site was added by template switching, and unique molecular identifiers were carried by the cDNA. TCRdb analysed the 5' RACE reads with MiXCR anew, one entry per CDR3 protein. There are roughly 350,000 distinct CDR3 sequences in the sample; 7% to 9.5% occur only once, and around 8.6% lies in the top ten. Germline trimming cut 1 base from V and 0 bases from J; bases unmatched to any gene: 8. CDR1 is LGHDT and CDR2 is YNNKEL in the germline V gene (reference sequence). The length of the CDR3 is 19 residues. Details on this clonotype: Its specificity is not known.

The sequencing input was naive T cells sorted from blood. This clonotype originated in a woman between 45 and 60 years old in good health. The genes are TRBV3-1 and TRBJ2-2; 10 nucleotides line up with TRBD2. CDR3 region: CASSQGGVSGRANTGELFF. As DNA, the CDR3 is TGTGCCAGCAGCCAAGGAGGAGTAAGCGGGAGGGCGAACACCGGGGAGCTGTTTTTT.